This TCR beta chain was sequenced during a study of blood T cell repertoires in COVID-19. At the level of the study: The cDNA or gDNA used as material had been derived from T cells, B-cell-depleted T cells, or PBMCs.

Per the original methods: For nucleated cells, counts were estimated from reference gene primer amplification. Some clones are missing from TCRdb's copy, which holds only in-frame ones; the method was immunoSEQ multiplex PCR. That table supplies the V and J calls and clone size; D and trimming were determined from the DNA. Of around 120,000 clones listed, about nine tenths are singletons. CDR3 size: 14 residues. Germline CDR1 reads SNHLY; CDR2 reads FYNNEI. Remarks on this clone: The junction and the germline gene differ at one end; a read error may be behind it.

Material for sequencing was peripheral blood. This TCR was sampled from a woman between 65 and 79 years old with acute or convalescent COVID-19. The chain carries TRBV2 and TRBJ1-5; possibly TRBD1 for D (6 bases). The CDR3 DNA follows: TGTGCCAGCAGTGGGCAGGGGAGCATTCAGCCCCAGCATTTT. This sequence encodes CASSGQGSIQPQHF.